This TCR beta chain appears in the sequencing data of a study of persistence of HIV-infected CD4 T cells. Study context: Median time on suppressive ART was around 8 years. Up to roughly 180 mL blood was drawn at multiple time points; two donors had single-time leukapheresis.

Study-wide points: Antigen-responding cells were enriched for degenerate expanded CDR3beta sequences.

The stimulus was an HIV-1 Gag 15-mer peptide pool, 1 ug/peptide/mL. Responding CD4+ T cells were sorted by upregulation of both CD40 ligand and CD69. The immunoSEQ assay was version 4, run in survey mode. Generated by immunoSEQ multiplex PCR, the TCRdb table keeps only in-frame clones and is missing some. This sample has under 35,000 clones; 60% to 75% occur once, and the top ten carry roughly 1.3%. Concerning this clone itself: What it recognizes is unknown. At the DNA level, this CDR3 is encoded by other sequences in the same sample as well.

This CDR3 is built from 14 residues. Germline assignment: CDR1 LGHDT and CDR2 YNNKEL (reference sequence). V lost 1 base and J lost 1, with 6 bases in between. The V gene is TRBV3-1 (or the pseudogene TRBV3-2), the J gene TRBJ2-3; TRBD1 or TRBD2 may be the D gene (5 bases each). The receptor comes from an adult man with HIV who was CMV-seropositive. Sequenced here: CD4+ T cells sorted from PBMCs after 18-hour stimulation, sampled from a patient who received antiretroviral therapy. The CDR3 region has the DNA TGTGCCAGCAGCCAAGCGGGACGCACAGATACGCAGTATTTT. Translated, it gives CASSQAGRTDTQYF.